These 2 T cell receptor beta chains originate from one sample sequenced in a study of cytomegalovirus exposure and HLA in healthy donors. The PCR ran on 60 Vbeta and 13 Jbeta primers. Method: immunoSEQ multiplex PCR; TCRdb's copy keeps in-frame clones and lacks some. The table includes about 63,000 clones, roughly 84% detected once. The sample was PBMCs. These receptor sequences come from a woman aged 25 to 39 in good health and CMV-seronegative.

V usage is TRBV27 and J usage is TRBJ2-5, with D possibly TRBD1 on 5 matching bases. The CDR3 has 16 residues. V shed 5 bases and J shed 2 bases, with 18 bases lying between them. CDR1 is MNHEY and CDR2 is SMNVEV in the germline V gene (reference sequence). CDR3 in DNA: TGTGCCAGCAGTCACGTAGGGGTCAGGGTTCAAGAGACCCAGTACTTC. As protein: CASSHVGVRVQETQYF.

The gene calls are TRBV4-1 and TRBJ1-5, with D perhaps matching TRBD1 (6 bases). V gave up 1 base and J gave up 1 base, with 14 bases separating them. From germline, CDR1 is MGHRA and CDR2 YSYEKL. CDR3 length equals 17 residues. CDR3 in amino acids: CASSQGGPRASNQPQHF. DNA of the CDR3: TGCGCCAGCAGCCAAGGGGGGCCAAGGGCGAGCAATCAGCCCCAGCATTTT.